The rows below give T cell receptor beta chains drawn from one sample of a study of regulatory T cells in long-lasting Graves disease. Using its own MiXCR run on the multiplex PCR reads, TCRdb lists one record per CDR3 protein. The sample lists over 450,000 distinct CDR3 sequences, under 25% occurring once. The sample here was peripheral blood mononuclear cells (PBMCs), taken when the disease was refractory, from a patient treated with antithyroid drugs. These receptors originate from a female donor with Graves disease. The CDR3 runs from the conserved cysteine through the conserved F or W. A D gene is named only where the DNA matches it firmly. The size field is filled for only some rows; it gives once, few, many or a size class.

TRBJ1-6,few,-,TRBV10-3,CAISESGQADNSPLHF,TGTGCCATCAGTGAGTCGGGGCAGGCGGATAATTCACCCCTCCACTTT
TRBJ1-4,-,-,TRBV13,CASSSPSVRDRLFF,TGTGCCAGCAGCTCCCCGTCTGTCCGGGACCGTCTGTTTTTT
TRBJ1-2,many,-,TRBV3-1,CASSQASGYTF,TGTGCCAGCAGCCAAGCGAGTGGCTACACCTTC
TRBJ2-5,many,-,TRBV2,CASSRRVQETQYF,TGTGCCAGCTCAAGGAGGGTCCAAGAGACCCAGTACTTC
TRBJ1-2,many,-,TRBV10-2,CASSRGDSYTF,TGCGCCAGCAGTCGTGGGGACAGCTACACCTTC
TRBJ2-4,-,-,TRBV12-3/TRBV12-4,CASSFVQGEGGKYF,TGTGCCAGCAGTTTCGTACAGGGTGAGGGGGGAAAGTACTTC
TRBJ2-5,-,TRBD2,TRBV28,CASSPQPGLAGVKQETQYF,TGTGCCAGCAGCCCCCAGCCGGGACTAGCGGGAGTCAAACAAGAGACCCAGTACTTC
TRBJ1-2,few,TRBD1,TRBV4-2,CASSQDRTGASYGYTF,TGTGCCAGCAGCCAAGACCGAACAGGGGCAAGCTATGGCTACACCTTC
TRBJ2-2,once,-,TRBV7-2,CASSQPQTGELFF,TGTGCCAGCAGCCAACCTCAGACCGGGGAGCTGTTTTTT
TRBJ1-5,few,-,TRBV7-9,CASSLGRQSNSNQPQHF,TGTGCCAGCAGCTTAGGGAGACAGTCTAATAGCAATCAGCCCCAGCATTTT
TRBJ1-1,-,TRBD1,TRBV5-1,CASSLDRGQNTEAFF,TGCGCCAGCAGCTTGGACAGGGGTCAGAACACTGAAGCTTTCTTT
TRBJ1-2,many,-,TRBV24-1,CATSDRVYGYTF,TGTGCCACCAGTGACAGGGTTTATGGCTACACCTTC
TRBJ1-1,-,-,TRBV11-2,CASSAWTAPGAFF,TGTGCCAGCAGCGCTTGGACGGCCCCTGGTGCTTTCTTT
TRBJ1-6,many,TRBD1,TRBV28,CASTGTGASPLHF,TGTGCCAGCACCGGGACAGGAGCTTCACCCCTCCACTTT
TRBJ1-5,many,-,TRBV15,CATSRGFGTTQPQHF,TGTGCCACCAGCAGAGGTTTCGGGACAACTCAGCCCCAGCATTTT
TRBJ1-5,many,-,TRBV28,CASKWSGQSNQPQHF,TGTGCCAGCAAATGGTCTGGGCAGAGCAATCAGCCCCAGCATTTT
TRBJ2-7,many,-,TRBV6-1,CASRSLAYEQYF,TGTGCCAGCAGATCGCTAGCATACGAGCAGTACTTC
TRBJ1-5,few,TRBD1,TRBV10-3,CAISERDSGNQPQHF,TGTGCCATCAGTGAGAGGGACAGTGGAAATCAGCCCCAGCATTTT
TRBJ2-1,-,-,TRBV28,CASSYTGTYSYNEQFF,TGTGCCAGCAGTTATACCGGGACCTATTCCTACAATGAGCAGTTCTTC
TRBJ2-6,few,-,TRBV29-1,CSAVGANVLTF,TGCAGCGCCGTTGGTGCCAACGTCCTGACTTTC
TRBJ1-2,many,-,TRBV9,CASSVVGWGDYGYTF,TGTGCCAGCAGCGTAGTTGGATGGGGTGACTATGGCTACACCTTC
TRBJ2-5,many,-,TRBV24-1,CATQSASYQETQYF,TGTGCCACCCAAAGCGCGAGCTACCAAGAGACCCAGTACTTC
TRBJ2-7,-,TRBD2,TRBV5-4,CASSLDSREGGEQYF,TGTGCCAGCAGCTTGGACTCGCGGGAGGGCGGCGAGCAGTACTTC
TRBJ1-2,many,TRBD1,TRBV6-1,CASSQPGQGARGYTF,TGTGCCAGCAGTCAACCGGGACAGGGGGCGCGGGGCTACACCTTC
TRBJ1-2,-,TRBD1,TRBV9,CASSPQGGGYGYTF,TGTGCCAGCAGCCCCCAGGGGGGTGGCTATGGCTACACCTTC
TRBJ2-7,-,-,TRBV20-1,CSATVGRGFEQYF,TGCAGTGCTACTGTCGGGAGAGGATTCGAGCAGTACTTC
TRBJ1-5,many,-,TRBV12-3/TRBV12-4,CASSFSRSNQPQHF,TGTGCCAGCAGTTTTTCGCGGTCCAACCAGCCCCAGCATTTT
TRBJ2-7,many,-,TRBV27,CASSLTRVSYEQYF,TGTGCCAGCAGTTTAACGCGGGTCTCCTACGAGCAGTACTTC
TRBJ1-1,many,TRBD1,TRBV15,CATSWDRNTEAFF,TGTGCCACCAGCTGGGACAGGAACACTGAAGCTTTCTTT
TRBJ1-1,many,TRBD1,TRBV12-3/TRBV12-4,CASSYLMGTGYLNTEAFF,TGTGCCAGCAGTTACCTCATGGGGACAGGGTATTTGAACACTGAAGCTTTCTTT
TRBJ1-1,many,TRBD1,TRBV12-3/TRBV12-4,CASTPTGGAAFF,TGTGCCAGCACCCCGACAGGGGGGGCAGCTTTCTTT
TRBJ1-2,-,-,TRBV6-8,CAGSVSGYTF,TGTGCCGGCAGTGTCAGCGGCTACACCTTC
TRBJ2-5,many,-,TRBV2,CASSTSRGQETQYF,TGTGCCAGCAGTACATCCAGGGGCCAAGAGACCCAGTACTTC
TRBJ2-7,many,TRBD2,TRBV27,CASSYSGGYEQYF,TGTGCCAGCAGTTATAGCGGGGGATACGAGCAGTACTTC
TRBJ1-4,-,-,TRBV29-1,CSVEATNEKLFF,TGCAGCGTTGAAGCAACTAATGAAAAACTGTTTTTT
TRBJ1-4,many,-,TRBV3-1,CASSQHGGLSEKLFF,TGTGCCAGCAGCCAACACGGAGGTTTAAGCGAAAAACTGTTTTTT
TRBJ2-7,many,-,TRBV6-2/TRBV6-3,CASRASSYEQYF,TGTGCCAGCAGAGCTAGCTCCTACGAGCAGTACTTC
TRBJ1-2,few,-,TRBV29-1,CSVEGRFYGYTF,TGCAGCGTTGAGGGGCGTTTCTATGGCTACACCTTC
TRBJ1-5,few,-,TRBV6-1,CASSEGGPQHF,TGTGCCAGCAGTGAAGGAGGGCCCCAGCATTTT
TRBJ2-3,-,TRBD2,TRBV3-1,CASSQDPRGGARGDTQYF,TGTGCCAGCAGCCAAGATCCCCGCGGGGGAGCTCGGGGGGATACGCAGTATTTT
TRBJ2-5,-,-,TRBV5-1,CASSPSTRPGDETQYF,TGCGCCAGCAGCCCATCCACCCGACCAGGGGATGAGACCCAGTACTTC
TRBJ1-1,-,TRBD1,TRBV19,CASSTGQFIEAFF,TGTGCCAGTAGTACGGGACAGTTCATTGAAGCTTTCTTT
TRBJ1-1,few,-,TRBV5-1,CASSLRGEYTEAFF,TGCGCCAGCAGCTTGAGGGGGGAGTACACTGAAGCTTTCTTT
TRBJ2-5,-,-,TRBV20-1,CSARDSDIETQYF,TGCAGTGCTAGAGATAGCGATATAGAGACCCAGTACTTC
TRBJ2-2,-,TRBD1,TRBV9,CASSVGTGDTGELFF,TGTGCCAGCAGCGTCGGGACAGGGGACACCGGGGAGCTGTTTTTT
TRBJ2-1,-,TRBD2,TRBV7-3,CASSEGLVYNEQFF,TGTGCCAGCAGCGAGGGACTAGTCTACAATGAGCAGTTCTTC
TRBJ1-3,-,-,TRBV7-7,CASSLGVKEKSGNAIYF,TGTGCTAGCAGCTTAGGGGTGAAGGAAAAGTCTGGAAACGCCATATATTTT
TRBJ1-2,many,TRBD1,TRBV15,CATSWDRGDGYTF,TGTGCCACCAGCTGGGACAGGGGGGATGGCTACACCTTC
TRBJ2-2,-,-,TRBV29-1,CSATPARTGELFF,TGCAGCGCCACACCGGCGCGGACCGGGGAGCTGTTTTTT
TRBJ1-1,-,-,TRBV6-2/TRBV6-3,CASRAVRGGTEAFF,TGTGCCAGTCGAGCGGTTAGGGGGGGCACTGAAGCTTTCTTT
TRBJ2-7,-,-,TRBV3-1,CASSPFAGYEQYF,TGTGCCAGCAGCCCCTTCGCCGGCTACGAGCAGTACTTC
TRBJ2-2,-,-,TRBV12-3/TRBV12-4,CASTRSGGELFF,TGTGCCAGCACCCGGAGCGGCGGGGAGCTGTTTTTT
TRBJ2-7,many,TRBD1,TRBV29-1,CSVEGGDRGRGQYF,TGCAGCGTTGAAGGAGGGGACAGGGGACGGGGGCAGTACTTC
TRBJ2-3,-,TRBD2,TRBV19,CASSGLAGAYTQYF,TGTGCCAGTAGTGGGCTAGCGGGAGCGTATACGCAGTATTTT
TRBJ1-2,few,-,TRBV20-1,CSAWGDGGSNYGYTF,TGCAGTGCCTGGGGGGACGGCGGTTCTAACTATGGCTACACCTTC